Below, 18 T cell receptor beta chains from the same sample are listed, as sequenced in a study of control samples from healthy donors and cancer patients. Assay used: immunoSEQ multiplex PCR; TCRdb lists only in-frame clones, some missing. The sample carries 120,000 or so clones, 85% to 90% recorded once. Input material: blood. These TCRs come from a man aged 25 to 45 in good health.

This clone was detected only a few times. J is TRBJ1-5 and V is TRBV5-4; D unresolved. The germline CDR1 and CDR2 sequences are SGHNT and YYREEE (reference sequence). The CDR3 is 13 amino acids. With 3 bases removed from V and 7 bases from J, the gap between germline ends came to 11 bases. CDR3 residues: CASSSGPQQPQHF. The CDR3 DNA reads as TGTGCCAGCAGCTCCGGGCCCCAACAGCCCCAGCATTTT.

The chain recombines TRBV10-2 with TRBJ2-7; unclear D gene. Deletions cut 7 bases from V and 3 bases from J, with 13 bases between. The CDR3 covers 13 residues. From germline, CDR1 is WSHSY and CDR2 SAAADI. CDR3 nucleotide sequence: TGCGCCAGCACCGGTGGCACAGTCTACGAGCAGTACTTC. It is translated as CASTGGTVYEQYF.

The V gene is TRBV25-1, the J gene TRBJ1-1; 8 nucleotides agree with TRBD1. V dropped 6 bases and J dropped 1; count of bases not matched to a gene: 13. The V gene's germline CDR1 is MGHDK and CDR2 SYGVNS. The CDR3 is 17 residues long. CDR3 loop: CASSEQGGPGANTEAFF. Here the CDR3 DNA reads TGTGCCAGCAGCGAACAGGGGGGCCCTGGGGCGAACACTGAAGCTTTCTTT.

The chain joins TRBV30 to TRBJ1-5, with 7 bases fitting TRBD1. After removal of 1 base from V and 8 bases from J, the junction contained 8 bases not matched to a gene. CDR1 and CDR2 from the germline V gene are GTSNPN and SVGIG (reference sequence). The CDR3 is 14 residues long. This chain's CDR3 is CAWSGQGGFEPQHF. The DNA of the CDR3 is TGTGCCTGGAGTGGTCAGGGGGGCTTTGAGCCCCAGCATTTT.

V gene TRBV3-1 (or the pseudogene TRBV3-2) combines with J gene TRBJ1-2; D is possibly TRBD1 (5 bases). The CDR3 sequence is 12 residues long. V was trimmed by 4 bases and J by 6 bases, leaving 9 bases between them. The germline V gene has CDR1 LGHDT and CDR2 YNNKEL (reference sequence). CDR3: CASSPRGNGYTF. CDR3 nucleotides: TGTGCCAGCAGCCCTCGGGGGAATGGCTACACCTTC.

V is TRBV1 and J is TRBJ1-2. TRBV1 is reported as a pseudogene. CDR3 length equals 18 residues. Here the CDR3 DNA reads TGCACCAGACCAGCCGTCACCCTTGTATGGCCCCTCCTCGATGGCTACACCTTC. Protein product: CTRPAVTLVWPLLDGYTF.

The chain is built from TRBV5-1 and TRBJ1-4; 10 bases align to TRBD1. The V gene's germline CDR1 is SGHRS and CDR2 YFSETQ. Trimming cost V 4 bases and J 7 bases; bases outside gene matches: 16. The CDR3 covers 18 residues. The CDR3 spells CASSPSMRTGGRGEKLFF. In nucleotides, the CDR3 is TGCGCCAGCAGCCCGAGTATGCGGACAGGGGGTCGCGGTGAAAAACTGTTTTTT.

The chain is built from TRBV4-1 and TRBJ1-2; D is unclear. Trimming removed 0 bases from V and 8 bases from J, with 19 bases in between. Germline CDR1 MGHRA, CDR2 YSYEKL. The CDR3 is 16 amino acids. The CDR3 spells CASSQDLSAASHGYTF. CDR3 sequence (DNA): TGCGCCAGCAGCCAAGACCTCTCCGCGGCCTCCCACGGCTACACCTTC.

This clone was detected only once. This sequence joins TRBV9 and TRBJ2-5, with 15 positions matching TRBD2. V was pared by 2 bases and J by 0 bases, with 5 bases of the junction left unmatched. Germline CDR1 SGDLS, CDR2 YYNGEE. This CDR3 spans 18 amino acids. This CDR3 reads CASSVGLAGGSYQETQYF. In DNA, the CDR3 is TGTGCCAGCAGCGTGGGACTAGCGGGGGGCTCGTACCAAGAGACCCAGTACTTC.

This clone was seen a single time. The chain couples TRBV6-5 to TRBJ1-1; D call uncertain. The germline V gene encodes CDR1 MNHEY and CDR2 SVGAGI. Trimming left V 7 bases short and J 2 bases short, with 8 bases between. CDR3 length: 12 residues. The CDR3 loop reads CASKPPNTEAFF. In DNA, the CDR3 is TGTGCCAGCAAGCCCCCCAACACTGAAGCTTTCTTT.

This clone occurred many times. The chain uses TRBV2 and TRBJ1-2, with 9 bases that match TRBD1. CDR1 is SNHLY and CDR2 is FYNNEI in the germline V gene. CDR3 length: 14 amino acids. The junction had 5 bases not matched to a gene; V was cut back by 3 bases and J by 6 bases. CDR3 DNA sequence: TGTGCCAGCAGTGAGGGGACAGGGAAAAATGGCTACACCTTC. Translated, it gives CASSEGTGKNGYTF.

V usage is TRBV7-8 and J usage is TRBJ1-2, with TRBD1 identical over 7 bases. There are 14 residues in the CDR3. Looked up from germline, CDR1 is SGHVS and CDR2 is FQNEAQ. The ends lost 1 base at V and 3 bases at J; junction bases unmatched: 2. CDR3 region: CASSLGGQHYGYTF. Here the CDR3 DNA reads TGTGCCAGCAGCTTAGGGGGACAGCACTATGGCTACACCTTC.

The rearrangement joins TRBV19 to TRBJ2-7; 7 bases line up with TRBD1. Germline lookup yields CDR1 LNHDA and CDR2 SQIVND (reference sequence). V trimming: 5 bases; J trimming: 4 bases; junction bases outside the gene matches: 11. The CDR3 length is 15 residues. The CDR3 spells CASSWAGGFEYEQYF. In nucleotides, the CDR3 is TGTGCCAGTAGTTGGGCAGGGGGTTTCGAATACGAGCAGTACTTC.

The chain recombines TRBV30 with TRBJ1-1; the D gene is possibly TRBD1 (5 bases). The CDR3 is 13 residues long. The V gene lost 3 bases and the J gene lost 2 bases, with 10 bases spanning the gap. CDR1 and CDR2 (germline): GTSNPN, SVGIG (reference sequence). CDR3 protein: CAWSRVPNTEAFF. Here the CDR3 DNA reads TGTGCCTGGAGCAGGGTCCCCAACACTGAAGCTTTCTTT.

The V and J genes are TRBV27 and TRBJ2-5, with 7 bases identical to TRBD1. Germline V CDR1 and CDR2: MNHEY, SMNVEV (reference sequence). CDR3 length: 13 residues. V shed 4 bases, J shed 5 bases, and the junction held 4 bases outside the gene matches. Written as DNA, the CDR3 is TGTGCCAGCAGTTCCGCACAGGGGGAGACCCAGTACTTC. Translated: CASSSAQGETQYF.

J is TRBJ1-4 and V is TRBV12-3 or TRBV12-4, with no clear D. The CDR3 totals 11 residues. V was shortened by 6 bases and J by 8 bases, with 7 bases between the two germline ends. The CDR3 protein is CASSLSEKLFF. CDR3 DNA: TGTGCCAGCAGCTTATCCGAAAAACTGTTTTTT.

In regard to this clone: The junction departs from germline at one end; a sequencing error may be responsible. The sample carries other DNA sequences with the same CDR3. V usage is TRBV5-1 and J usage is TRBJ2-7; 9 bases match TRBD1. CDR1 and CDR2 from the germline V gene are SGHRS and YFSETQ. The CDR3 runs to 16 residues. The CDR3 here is CASSLQGQGSSYEQYF. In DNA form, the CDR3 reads TGTGCCAGCAGCTTGCAGGGACAGGGAAGCTCCTACGAGCAGTACTTC.

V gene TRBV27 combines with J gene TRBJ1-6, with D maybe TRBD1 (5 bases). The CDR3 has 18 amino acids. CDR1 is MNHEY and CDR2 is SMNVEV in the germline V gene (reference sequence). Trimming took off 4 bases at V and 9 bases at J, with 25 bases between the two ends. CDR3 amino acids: CASSSPVGGAARVSPLHF. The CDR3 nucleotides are TGTGCCAGCAGTTCACCCGTGGGGGGAGCGGCAAGAGTTTCACCCCTCCACTTT.